The rows below give T cell receptor beta chains drawn from one sample of a study of regulatory T cells in long-lasting Graves disease. TCRdb independently ran MiXCR on the multiplex PCR reads; one entry per CDR3 protein. This table holds roughly 350,000 distinct CDR3 sequences, 15% to 20% found once. These data were also reused for a study on T cells in Graves' hyperthyroidism and ophthalmopathy.

The source was peripheral blood mononuclear cells (PBMCs), collected at new diagnosis, from a patient treated with antithyroid drugs. These receptors all stem from a woman under 30 with Graves disease. The CDR3 runs from the conserved cysteine through the conserved F or W. The D gene is left open where the match is weak. Some rows mark clone size as missing; the rest say once, few, many or name a class of expanded clone.

TGCGCCAGCAGCTTGGAAATTCAGGGGGCAAGGGGTGAAAAACTGTTTTTT	CASSLEIQGARGEKLFF	TRBV5-1	TRBJ1-4	many	TRBD1
TGCAGTGCTAGAGATCGGCAGGGTTTCTCTGAAGCTTTCTTT	CSARDRQGFSEAFF	TRBV20-1	TRBJ1-1	many	NA
TGTGCCAGCAGCCAAGAAAGTGGGTATGGCTACACCTTC	CASSQESGYGYTF	TRBV4-2	TRBJ1-2	many	NA
TGTGCCAGCAGCTTAACATTCGGAACGAACACTGAAGCTTTCTTT	CASSLTFGTNTEAFF	TRBV7-2	TRBJ1-1	many	NA
TGCAGTGCTAGCCGCTTCGTGGGTGGGAACACCGGGGAGCTGTTTTTT	CSASRFVGGNTGELFF	TRBV20-1	TRBJ2-2	many	NA
TGTGCCAGCAGTCACACGGGCCGGGACAGCTCCTATGGCTACACCTTC	CASSHTGRDSSYGYTF	TRBV7-9	TRBJ1-2	few	TRBD1
TGTGCCAGCAGTCCCACCCCCCCGGGGGATGGGAATGAGCAGTTCTTC	CASSPTPPGDGNEQFF	TRBV6-1	TRBJ2-1	many	NA
TGTGCCAGCATGACAGGGGGAGAACACACCTTC	CASMTGGEHTF	TRBV7-9	TRBJ1-2	NA	TRBD1
TGTGCCAGCAGCAGCGGGTGGACCTACGAGCAGTACTTC	CASSSGWTYEQYF	TRBV5-6	TRBJ2-7	NA	NA
TGTGCCGCCAGGGGGGTGTACAATGAGCAGTTCTTC	CAARGVYNEQFF	TRBV6-2/TRBV6-3	TRBJ2-1	many	NA
TGCGCCAGCAGCTTGGAAGCCGGGTCTGGGGCCAACGTCCCGACTTTC	CASSLEAGSGANVPTF	TRBV5-1	TRBJ2-6	NA	NA
TGTGCCAGCAGTGAGTCGACACCCGGACAGGGTACAGATACGCAGTATTTT	CASSESTPGQGTDTQYF	TRBV6-4	TRBJ2-3	NA	TRBD1
TGTGCCAGCAGCCAAGGGAGTACTTTGGAAGCTTTCTTT	CASSQGSTLEAFF	TRBV6-2/TRBV6-3	TRBJ1-1	NA	NA
TGCGCCAGCAGCCTCCAACGTACAGGGACAGCGACCTACGAGCAGTACTTC	CASSLQRTGTATYEQYF	TRBV4-1	TRBJ2-7	many	TRBD1
TGTGCCAGCTCACCAGGACTAGCGGACCACACCGGGGAGCTGTTTTTT	CASSPGLADHTGELFF	TRBV18	TRBJ2-2	many	TRBD2
TGTGCCTGGAGTGAGGGCAGGTACTACGAGCAGTACTTC	CAWSEGRYYEQYF	TRBV30	TRBJ2-7	many	NA
TGTGCCAGCAGTTTTGTTCTGTTGGAGGGCTACACCTTC	CASSFVLLEGYTF	TRBV12-3/TRBV12-4	TRBJ1-2	few	NA
TGTGCCAGCACCAGGACAGGGGCCAAAAACATTCAGTACTTC	CASTRTGAKNIQYF	TRBV28	TRBJ2-4	many	TRBD1
TGTGCCAGCAGCTTAAGTTGGCTAGCGGGTCCGGATGAGCAGTTCTTC	CASSLSWLAGPDEQFF	TRBV7-8	TRBJ2-1	many	TRBD2
TGTGCCAGCAGAGACTTATTTTCTCAGCCCCAGCATTTT	CASRDLFSQPQHF	TRBV6-1	TRBJ1-5	NA	NA
TGTGCCAGCAGCCCTAGAGTGCGAAGTGCTAATGAAAAACTGTTTTTT	CASSPRVRSANEKLFF	TRBV11-2	TRBJ1-4	few	NA
TGTGCCAGCAGTCCCCGGCAGACAGGGGGGCAAAACTCTGGAAACACCATATATTTT	CASSPRQTGGQNSGNTIYF	TRBV11-2	TRBJ1-3	NA	TRBD1
TGCGCCAGCAGCTTGTCTAGCGGGGTCCCTCCTTACAATGAGCAGTTCTTC	CASSLSSGVPPYNEQFF	TRBV5-1	TRBJ2-1	many	TRBD2
TGTGCCAGCAGCCAGACGGGAGCGGGAGTTGCCCCCAGCTCCTACGAGCAGTACTTC	CASSQTGAGVAPSSYEQYF	TRBV3-1	TRBJ2-7	many	TRBD2
TGTGCCAGCAGCCAAGGCCAGGGGGCCGGAAACACCATATATTTT	CASSQGQGAGNTIYF	TRBV3-1	TRBJ1-3	few	TRBD1
TGTGCCAGTAGTATAGCCCGGGACGTCTTAAACTATGGCTACACCTTC	CASSIARDVLNYGYTF	TRBV19	TRBJ1-2	few	NA
TGTGCCAGCAGTTTAGCGGTATTAGCTCATACGCAGTATTTT	CASSLAVLAHTQYF	TRBV28	TRBJ2-3	NA	NA
TGTGCCAGCAGTAAAAGGGACTCCCCGGGCACTGAAGCTTTCTTT	CASSKRDSPGTEAFF	TRBV6-1	TRBJ1-1	NA	NA
TGTGCCAGCAGTTACCTGACTAGCGGGGCCAAAAACATTCAGTACTTC	CASSYLTSGAKNIQYF	TRBV6-2/TRBV6-3	TRBJ2-4	NA	TRBD2